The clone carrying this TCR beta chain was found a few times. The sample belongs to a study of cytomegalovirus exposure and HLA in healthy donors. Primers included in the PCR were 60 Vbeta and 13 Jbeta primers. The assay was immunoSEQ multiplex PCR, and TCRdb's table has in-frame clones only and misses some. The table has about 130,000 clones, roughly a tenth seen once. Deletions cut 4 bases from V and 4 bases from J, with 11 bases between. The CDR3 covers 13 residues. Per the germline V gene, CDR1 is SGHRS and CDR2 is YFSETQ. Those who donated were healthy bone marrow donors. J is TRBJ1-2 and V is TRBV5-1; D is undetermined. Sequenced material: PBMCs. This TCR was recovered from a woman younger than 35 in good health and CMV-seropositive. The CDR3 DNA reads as TGCGCCAGCAGCGCTGACAACTCCTATGGCTACACCTTC. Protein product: CASSADNSYGYTF.